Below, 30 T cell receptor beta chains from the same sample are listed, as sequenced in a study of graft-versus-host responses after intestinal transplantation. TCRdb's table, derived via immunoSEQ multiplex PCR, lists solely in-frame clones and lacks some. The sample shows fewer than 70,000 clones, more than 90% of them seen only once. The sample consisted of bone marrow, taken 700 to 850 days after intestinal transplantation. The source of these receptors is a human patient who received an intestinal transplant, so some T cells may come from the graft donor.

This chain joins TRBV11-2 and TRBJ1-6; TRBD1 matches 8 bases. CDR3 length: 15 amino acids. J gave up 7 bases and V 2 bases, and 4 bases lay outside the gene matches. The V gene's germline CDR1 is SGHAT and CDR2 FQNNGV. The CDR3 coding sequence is TGTGCCAGCAGCTTAACCGGACAGGGAAATTCACCCCTCCACTTT. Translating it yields CASSLTGQGNSPLHF.

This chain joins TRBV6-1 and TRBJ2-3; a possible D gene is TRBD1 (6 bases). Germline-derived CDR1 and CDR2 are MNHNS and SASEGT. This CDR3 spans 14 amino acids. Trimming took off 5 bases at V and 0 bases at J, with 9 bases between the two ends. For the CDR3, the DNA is TGTGCCAGCAGTTCAAGGGGGAGCACAGATACGCAGTATTTT. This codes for CASSSRGSTDTQYF.

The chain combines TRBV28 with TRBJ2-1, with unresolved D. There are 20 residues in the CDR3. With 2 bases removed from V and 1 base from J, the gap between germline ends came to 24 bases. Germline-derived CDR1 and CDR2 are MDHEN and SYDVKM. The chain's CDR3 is CASSLPPDQLIVRSYNEQFF. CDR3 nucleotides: TGTGCCAGCAGTTTACCACCGGACCAACTAATAGTCCGTTCCTACAATGAGCAGTTCTTC.

In nucleotides, the CDR3 is TGTGCCACCAGCCCACCGACAGGGAACGAGCAGTACTTC. Translation gives CATSPPTGNEQYF. The chain employs TRBV15 and TRBJ2-7; 7 bases line up with TRBD1. The CDR3 runs 13 residues. V was pared by 5 bases and J by 5 bases, with 6 bases of the junction left unmatched. Germline CDR1 and CDR2: LNHNV and YYDKDF (reference sequence).

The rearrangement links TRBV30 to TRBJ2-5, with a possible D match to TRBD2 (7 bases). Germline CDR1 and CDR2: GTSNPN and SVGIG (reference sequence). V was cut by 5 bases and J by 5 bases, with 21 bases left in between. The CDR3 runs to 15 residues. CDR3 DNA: TGTGCCTGGGCTCCTGGGGGAGGGAGGGGGGAGACCCAGTACTTC. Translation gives CAWAPGGGRGETQYF.

CDR3 coding DNA: TGTGCCAGCAGTTATAATCGGAAGGGTGGCACAGATACGCAGTATTTT. Its protein is CASSYNRKGGTDTQYF. The rearrangement links TRBV27 to TRBJ2-3; D is unclear. The CDR3 covers 16 residues. Germline V lookup: CDR1 MNHEY, CDR2 SMNVEV (reference sequence). V gave up 4 bases and J gave up 1 base, with 15 bases separating them.

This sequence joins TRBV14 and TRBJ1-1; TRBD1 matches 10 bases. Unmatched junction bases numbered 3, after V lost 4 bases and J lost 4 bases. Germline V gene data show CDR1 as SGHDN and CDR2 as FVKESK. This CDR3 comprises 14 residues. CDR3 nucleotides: TGTGCCAGCAGCCCCCGGACAGGGGGCACTGAAGCTTTCTTT. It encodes CASSPRTGGTEAFF.

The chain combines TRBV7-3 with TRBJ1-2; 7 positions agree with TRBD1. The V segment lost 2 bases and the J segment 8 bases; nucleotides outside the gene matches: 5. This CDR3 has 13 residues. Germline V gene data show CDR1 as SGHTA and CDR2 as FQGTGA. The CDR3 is CASSLPGGAGYTF. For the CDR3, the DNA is TGTGCCAGCAGCTTACCAGGGGGAGCAGGCTACACCTTC.

The CDR3 nucleotides read TGTGCCAGCAGTCTAGCAGGGTACCAAGAGACCCAGTACTTC. This encodes CASSLAGYQETQYF. The chain employs TRBV27 and TRBJ2-5, with D possibly being TRBD1 or TRBD2 (5 bases each). Germline CDR1 is MNHEY and CDR2 is SMNVEV (reference sequence). This CDR3 has 14 residues. V dropped 5 bases and J dropped 0 bases, with 10 bases sitting between them.

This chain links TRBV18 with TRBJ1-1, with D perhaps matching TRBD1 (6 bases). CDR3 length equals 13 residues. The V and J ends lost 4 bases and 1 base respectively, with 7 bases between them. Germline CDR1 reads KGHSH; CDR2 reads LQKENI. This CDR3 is CASSRQENTEAFF. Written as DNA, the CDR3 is TGTGCCAGCTCACGACAGGAGAACACTGAAGCTTTCTTT.

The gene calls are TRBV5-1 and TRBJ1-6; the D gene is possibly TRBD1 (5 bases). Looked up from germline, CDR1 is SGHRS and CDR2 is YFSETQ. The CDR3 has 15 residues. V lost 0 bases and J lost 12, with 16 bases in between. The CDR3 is CASSLEGTLLEPLHF. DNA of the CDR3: TGCGCCAGCAGCTTGGAGGGGACTCTACTCGAACCCCTCCACTTT.

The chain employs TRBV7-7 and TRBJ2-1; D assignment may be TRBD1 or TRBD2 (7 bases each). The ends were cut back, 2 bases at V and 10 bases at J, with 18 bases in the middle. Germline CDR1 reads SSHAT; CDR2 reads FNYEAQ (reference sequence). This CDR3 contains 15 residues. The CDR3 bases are TGTGCCAGCAGCTTATCCACAGGGGAGGGGGAGGAGCAGTTCTTC. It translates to CASSLSTGEGEEQFF.

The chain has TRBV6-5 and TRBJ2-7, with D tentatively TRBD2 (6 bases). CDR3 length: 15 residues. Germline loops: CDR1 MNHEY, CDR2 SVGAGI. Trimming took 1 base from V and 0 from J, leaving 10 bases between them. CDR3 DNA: TGTGCCAGCAGTTACTGGGGGGTCGGCTCCTACGAGCAGTACTTC. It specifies CASSYWGVGSYEQYF.

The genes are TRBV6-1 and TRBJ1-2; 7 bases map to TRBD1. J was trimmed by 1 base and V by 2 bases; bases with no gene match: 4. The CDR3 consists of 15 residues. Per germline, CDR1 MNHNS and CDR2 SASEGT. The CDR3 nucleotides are TGTGCCAGCAGTGAATTACAGGGGTTTAACTATGGCTACACCTTC. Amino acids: CASSELQGFNYGYTF.

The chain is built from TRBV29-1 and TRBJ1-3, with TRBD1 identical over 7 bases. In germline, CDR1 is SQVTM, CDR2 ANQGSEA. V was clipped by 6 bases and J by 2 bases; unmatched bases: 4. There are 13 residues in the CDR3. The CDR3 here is CSVPGQAGNTIYF. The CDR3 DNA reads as TGCAGCGTACCCGGACAGGCTGGAAACACCATATATTTT.

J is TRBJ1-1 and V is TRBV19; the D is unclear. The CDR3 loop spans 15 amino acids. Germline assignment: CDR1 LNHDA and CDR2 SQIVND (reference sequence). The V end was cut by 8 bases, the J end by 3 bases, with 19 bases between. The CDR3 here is CASRVLPGSYTEAFF. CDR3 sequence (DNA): TGTGCCAGTCGGGTTTTACCTGGATCTTACACTGAAGCTTTCTTT. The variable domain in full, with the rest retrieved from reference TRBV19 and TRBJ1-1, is DGGITQSPKYLFRKEGQNVTLSCEQNLNHDAMYWYRQDPGQGLRLIYYSQIVNDFQKGDIAEGYSVSREKKESFPLTVTSAQKNPTAFYLCASRVLPGSYTEAFFGQGTRLTVV.

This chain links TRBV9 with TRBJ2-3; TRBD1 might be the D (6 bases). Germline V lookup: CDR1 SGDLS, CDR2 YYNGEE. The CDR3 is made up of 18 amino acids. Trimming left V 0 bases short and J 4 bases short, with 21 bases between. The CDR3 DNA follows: TGTGCCAGCAGCGTAGGACCAGGCACCGGGGCAGGGGCAGATACGCAGTATTTT. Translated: CASSVGPGTGAGADTQYF.

The CDR3 coding sequence is TGTGCCAGCAGCAATAAACTAGGGGGATCCTACAATGAGCAGTTCTTC. Protein sequence: CASSNKLGGSYNEQFF. The chain combines TRBV7-2 with TRBJ2-1, with D maybe TRBD1 (6 bases). Germline lookup yields CDR1 SGHTA and CDR2 FQGNSA. The V and J ends lost 5 bases and 1 base respectively, with 15 bases between them. The CDR3 length is 16 residues.

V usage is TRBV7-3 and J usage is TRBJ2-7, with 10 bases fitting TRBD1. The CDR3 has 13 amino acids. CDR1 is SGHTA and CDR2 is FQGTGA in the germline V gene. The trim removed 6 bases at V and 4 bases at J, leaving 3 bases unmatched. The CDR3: CASSRDRGYEQYF. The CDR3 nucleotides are TGTGCCAGCAGTCGGGACAGGGGATACGAGCAGTACTTC.

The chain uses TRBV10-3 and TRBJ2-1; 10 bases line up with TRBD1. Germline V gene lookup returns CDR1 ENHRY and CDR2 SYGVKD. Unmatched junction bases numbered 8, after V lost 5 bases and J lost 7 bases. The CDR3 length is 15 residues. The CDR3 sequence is CAISSPGTGDNEQFF. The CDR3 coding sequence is TGTGCCATCAGTAGCCCCGGGACAGGGGATAATGAGCAGTTCTTC.

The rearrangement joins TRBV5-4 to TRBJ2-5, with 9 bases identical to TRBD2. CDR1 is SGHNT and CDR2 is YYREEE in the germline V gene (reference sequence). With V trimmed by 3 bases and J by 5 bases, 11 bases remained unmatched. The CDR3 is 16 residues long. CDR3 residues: CASSSRAGGSGETQYF. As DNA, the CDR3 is TGTGCCAGCAGCTCGAGAGCGGGGGGCTCCGGGGAGACCCAGTACTTC.

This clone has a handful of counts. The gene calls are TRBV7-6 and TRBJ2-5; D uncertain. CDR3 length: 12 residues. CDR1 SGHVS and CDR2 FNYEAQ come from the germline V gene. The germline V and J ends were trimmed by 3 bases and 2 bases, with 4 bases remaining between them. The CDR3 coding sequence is TGTGCCAGCAGCTTCGAACAAGAGACCCAGTACTTC. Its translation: CASSFEQETQYF.

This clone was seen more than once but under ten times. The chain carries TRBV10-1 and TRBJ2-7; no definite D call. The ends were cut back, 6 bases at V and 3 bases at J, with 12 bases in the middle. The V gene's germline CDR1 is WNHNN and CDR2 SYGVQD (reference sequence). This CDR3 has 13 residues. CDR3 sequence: CASSADASYEQYF. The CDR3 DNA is TGCGCCAGCAGCGCGGACGCCAGCTACGAGCAGTACTTC.

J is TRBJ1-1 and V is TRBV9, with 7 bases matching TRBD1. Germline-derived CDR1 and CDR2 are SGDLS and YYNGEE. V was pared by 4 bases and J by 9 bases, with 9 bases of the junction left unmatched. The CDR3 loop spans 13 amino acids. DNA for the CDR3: TGTGCCAGCAGCCAAAGACCGACAGGGCAAGCTTTCTTT. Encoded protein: CASSQRPTGQAFF. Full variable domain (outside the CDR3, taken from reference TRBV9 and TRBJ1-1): DSGVTQTPKHLITATGQRVTLRCSPRSGDLSVYWYQQSLDQGLQFLIQYYNGEERAKGNILERFSAQQFPDLHSELNLSSLELGDSALYFCASSQRPTGQAFFGQGTRLTVV.

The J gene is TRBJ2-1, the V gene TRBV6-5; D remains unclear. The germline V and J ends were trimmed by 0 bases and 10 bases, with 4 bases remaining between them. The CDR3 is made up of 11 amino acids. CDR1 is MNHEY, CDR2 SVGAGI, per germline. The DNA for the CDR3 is TGTGCCAGCAGTTACTCTGGGGAGCAGTTCTTC. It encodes CASSYSGEQFF.

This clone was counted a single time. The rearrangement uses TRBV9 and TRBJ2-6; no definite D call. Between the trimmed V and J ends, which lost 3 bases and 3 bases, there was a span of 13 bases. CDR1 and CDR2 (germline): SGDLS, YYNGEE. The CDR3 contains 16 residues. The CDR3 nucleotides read TGTGCCAGCAGCGCCGTCACGGTAGTTGGGGCCAACGTCCTGACTTTC. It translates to CASSAVTVVGANVLTF.

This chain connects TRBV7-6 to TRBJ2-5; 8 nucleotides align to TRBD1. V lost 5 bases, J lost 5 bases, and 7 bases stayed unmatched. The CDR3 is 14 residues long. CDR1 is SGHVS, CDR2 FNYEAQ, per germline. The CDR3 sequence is CASSAGQGLETQYF. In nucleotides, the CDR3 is TGTGCCAGCAGCGCTGGACAGGGCTTGGAGACCCAGTACTTC.

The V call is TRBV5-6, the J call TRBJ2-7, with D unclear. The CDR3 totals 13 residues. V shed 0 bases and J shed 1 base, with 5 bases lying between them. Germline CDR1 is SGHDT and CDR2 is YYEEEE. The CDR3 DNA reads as TGTGCCAGCAGCTTGGGGAGATCCTACGAGCAGTACTTC. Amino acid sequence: CASSLGRSYEQYF. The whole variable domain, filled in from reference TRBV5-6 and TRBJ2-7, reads DAGVTQSPTHLIKTRGQQVTLRCSPKSGHDTVSWYQQALGQGPQFIFQYYEEEERQRGNFPDRFSGHQFPNYSSELNVNALLLGDSALYLCASSLGRSYEQYFGPGTRLTVT.

The CDR3 nucleotides are TGTGCCAGCAGTCATGATGTGGGCTCCCTAGCCAAAAACATTCAGTACTTC. Its protein product is CASSHDVGSLAKNIQYF. The chain links TRBV2 to TRBJ2-4; D remains unclear. The CDR3 totals 17 residues. CDR1 is SNHLY and CDR2 is FYNNEI in the germline V gene. V shed 5 bases and J shed 0 bases, with 17 bases lying between them.

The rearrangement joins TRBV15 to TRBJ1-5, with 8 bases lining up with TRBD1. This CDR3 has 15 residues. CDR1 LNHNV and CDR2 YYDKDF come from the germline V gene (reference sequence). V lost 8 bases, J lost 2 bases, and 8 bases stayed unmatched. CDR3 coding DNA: TGTGCCACCTCAGACAGGGGATCTGGCAATCAGCCCCAGCATTTT. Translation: CATSDRGSGNQPQHF.